Presented here are 16 T cell receptor beta chains from one specimen sequenced in a study of response to subunit inactivated influenza vaccine. TCRdb itself ran the RT-PCR reads through MiXCR, one entry per CDR3 protein. The sample yields hundreds of thousands of distinct CDR3 sequences, 14% seen once. Sequences were derived from PBMCs from blood, sampled less than 15 days before vaccination. These receptors came from a man aged 50 to 59 who received an inactivated influenza vaccine.

This clonotype was seen more than once but under ten times. The genes are TRBV29-1 and TRBJ2-1, with TRBD2 matching over 9 bases. This CDR3 is 17 amino acids long. Unmatched junction bases numbered 12, after V lost 6 bases and J lost 0 bases. Germline V lookup: CDR1 SQVTM, CDR2 ANQGSEA. The CDR3 bases are TGCAGCGTCCCTTCCACTAGCGGGCTTTCCTCCTACAATGAGCAGTTCTTC. This translates into CSVPSTSGLSSYNEQFF.

The chain couples TRBV6-2 or TRBV6-3 to TRBJ2-7; the match to TRBD2 covers 9 bases. This CDR3 has 15 residues. Germline values: CDR1 MNHEY, CDR2 SVGEGT. J lost 6 bases, V lost 7 bases, and 13 bases had no gene match. DNA of the CDR3: TGTGCCAGCAACTTACAGGGGACTAGCCCTTCCGAGCAGTACTTC. Amino acids: CASNLQGTSPSEQYF.

This rearrangement joins TRBV27 to TRBJ1-1; tentative D call: TRBD1 (5 bases). V lost 6 bases to trimming and J lost 7 bases, with 15 bases between them. Germline CDR1 MNHEY, CDR2 SMNVEV (reference sequence). The CDR3 runs to 13 residues. DNA of the CDR3: TGTGCCAGCAGCTACCCTGGGGGTTTTGAAGCTTTCTTT. It encodes CASSYPGGFEAFF.

The CDR3: CASSPGLANEQYF. The CDR3 nucleotides are TGTGCCAGCAGTCCGGGACTAGCCAACGAGCAGTACTTC. V gene TRBV27 combines with J gene TRBJ2-7, with 9 bases matching TRBD2. Trimming removed 5 bases from V and 5 bases from J; junction bases left unmatched: 4. The CDR3 runs to 13 residues. The V gene's germline CDR1 is MNHEY and CDR2 SMNVEV (reference sequence).

Concerning this clonotype: This could be a read error, since a much larger clone is one nucleotide away. This chain links TRBV5-1 with TRBJ2-7, with a tentative D call TRBD2 (6 bases). Per the germline V gene, CDR1 is SGHRS and CDR2 is YFSETQ. CDR3 length: 15 residues. For the CDR3, the DNA is TGCGCCAGAAGCTTAACCGGGACTCCCTCCTACGAGCAGTACTTC. Translated, it gives CARSLTGTPSYEQYF.

This clonotype was observed a handful of times. This chain joins TRBV4-3 and TRBJ2-7, with a weak D call TRBD1 (5 bases). The germline V gene encodes CDR1 LGHNA and CDR2 YSLEER. CDR3 length: 16 residues. The V gene lost 3 bases and the J gene lost 3 bases, with 18 bases spanning the gap. This CDR3 is CASSHLRWGYLYEQYF. CDR3 sequence (DNA): TGCGCCAGCAGCCACCTTCGGTGGGGCTACCTCTACGAGCAGTACTTC.

This clonotype has at least ten counts. This chain connects TRBV6-1 to TRBJ1-5; TRBD1 matches at 7 bases. Germline CDR1 is MNHNS and CDR2 is SASEGT. After removal of 4 bases from V and 3 bases from J, the junction contained 6 bases not matched to a gene. This CDR3 has 15 residues. The CDR3 DNA reads as TGTGCCAGCAGTGGGGGACAGTTCACCAATCAGCCCCAGCATTTT. This encodes CASSGGQFTNQPQHF.

This clonotype was detected ten times or more. The J gene is TRBJ2-2, the V gene TRBV12-3 or TRBV12-4; 9 nucleotides match TRBD1. V lost 5 bases to trimming and J lost 9 bases; unmatched junction nucleotides: 10. The CDR3 runs to 15 residues. CDR3 protein: CASSLPGQGVRELFF. DNA for the CDR3: TGTGCCAGCAGTCTACCGGGACAGGGTGTCCGGGAGCTGTTTTTT.

This clonotype has ten or more counts. The chain carries TRBV4-3 and TRBJ2-5; 7 bases are shared with TRBD1. V lost 6 bases and J lost 4; bases outside the gene matches: 5. CDR3 size: 13 residues. Germline V gives CDR1 LGHNA, CDR2 YSLEER. The CDR3 protein is CASSQDRRETQYF. Here the CDR3 DNA reads TGCGCCAGCAGTCAGGACAGGCGAGAGACCCAGTACTTC.

The chain employs TRBV28 and TRBJ2-5; D is uncertain. V was trimmed by 4 bases and J by 0 bases, leaving 6 bases between them. CDR3 length equals 13 residues. The germline V gene has CDR1 MDHEN and CDR2 SYDVKM. The CDR3, as DNA: TGTGCCAGCAGTTCCCCCTACCAAGAGACCCAGTACTTC. As protein: CASSSPYQETQYF.

This clonotype was found a few times. The gene calls are TRBV23-1 and TRBJ1-1; D remains unclear. TRBV23-1 is given ORF status, its function remaining uncertain. The CDR3 consists of 13 residues. The V and J ends lost 7 bases and 1 base respectively, with 10 bases between them. DNA of the CDR3: TGCGCCAGCACTTCCACCAAGAACACTGAAGCTTTCTTT. Translating gives CASTSTKNTEAFF.

This clonotype was seen a handful of times. The V call is TRBV6-2 or TRBV6-3, the J call TRBJ2-1; D tentatively reads TRBD1 or TRBD2 (5 bases each). The germline gives CDR1 MNHEY, CDR2 SVGEGT. V gave up 7 bases and J gave up 4 bases, with 17 bases separating them. The CDR3 loop spans 15 amino acids. The DNA of the CDR3 is TGTGCCAGCACGTCTTTGACGGGACCTTACAATGAGCAGTTCTTC. Its translation: CASTSLTGPYNEQFF.

This clonotype was counted between two and nine times. The chain links TRBV6-5 to TRBJ2-7, with 7 bases identical to TRBD2. V was clipped by 2 bases and J by 4 bases; unmatched bases: 14. This CDR3 is 17 amino acids long. Germline V gives CDR1 MNHEY, CDR2 SVGAGI. The CDR3 sequence is CASSYVSGPTSSYEQYF. The CDR3 DNA sequence: TGTGCCAGCAGTTACGTTTCGGGGCCGACTAGCTCTTACGAGCAGTACTTC.

The chain combines TRBV29-1 with TRBJ1-5; D is ambiguous. Per germline, CDR1 SQVTM and CDR2 ANQGSEA. V dropped 4 bases and J dropped 7 bases, with 11 bases sitting between them. The CDR3 spans 12 residues. CDR3 residues: CSVGEPRQPQHF. In DNA form, the CDR3 reads TGCAGCGTTGGGGAGCCGAGACAGCCCCAGCATTTT.

This chain uses TRBV28 with TRBJ2-1; 9 bases line up with TRBD2. Trimming at V came to 6 bases and at J to 4 bases, leaving 7 bases not matched to a gene. The CDR3 is 15 residues long. CDR1 MDHEN and CDR2 SYDVKM come from the germline V gene. For the CDR3, the DNA is TGTGCCAGCAGCCAAAGACTAGCGGTTTACAATGAGCAGTTCTTC. This translates into CASSQRLAVYNEQFF. The full variable domain, rest sourced from reference TRBV28 and TRBJ2-1, is DVKVTQSSRYLVKRTGEKVFLECVQDMDHENMFWYRQDPGLGLRLIYFSYDVKMKEKGDIPEGYSVSREKKERFSLILESASTNQTSMYLCASSQRLAVYNEQFFGPGTRLTVL.

The rearrangement joins TRBV5-1 to TRBJ2-3, with 11 bases that match TRBD2. CDR1 SGHRS and CDR2 YFSETQ come from the germline V gene. V lost 4 bases and J lost 2; bases outside the gene matches: 6. The CDR3 extends over 16 amino acids. The CDR3 region is CASSTLAGADTDTQYF. In DNA, the CDR3 is TGCGCCAGCAGCACACTAGCGGGGGCCGACACAGATACGCAGTATTTT.